This paragraph reports one TCR beta chain. Profiling relied on immunoSEQ multiplex PCR, and the TCRdb table lists in-frame clones only, not all of them. The sample has 200,000 to 250,000 clones; 88% are singletons. This entry belongs to a study of blood T cell repertoires in COVID-19. This receptor was taken from a woman in her 30s who had recovered from COVID-19. The sequencing sample was made of PBMCs or T cells enriched from blood (not recorded which).

The CDR3 reads CAISESISTGKSNQPQHF. In nucleotides, the CDR3 is TGTGCCATCAGTGAGTCCATTTCGACAGGGAAGAGCAATCAGCCCCAGCATTTT. This chain links TRBV10-3 with TRBJ1-5; TRBD1 matches at 7 bases. Trimming cost V 0 bases and J 1 base; bases outside gene matches: 9. The germline V gene encodes CDR1 ENHRY and CDR2 SYGVKD. The CDR3 is made up of 18 amino acids.